This T cell receptor (beta chain) was sequenced in a study of lymphopenia after photon versus proton radiotherapy. This table comes from immunoSEQ multiplex PCR, and its TCRdb copy is limited to in-frame clones, with some not included. This table has roughly 17,000 clones, around 90% appearing once. Overall study findings and caveats: Better survival with proton therapy was suggested as possible, not demonstrated. Photon-treated patients lost naive T cells and TCR diversity; proton-treated stayed stable.

A note on this clone: The antigen is unknown.

Trimming took 6 bases from V and 5 from J; bases not matched to a gene: 8. This CDR3 spans 16 amino acids. Germline CDR1 is SGHVS and CDR2 is FNYEAQ. The sequence derives from a woman in her 40s with cholangiocarcinoma. The specimen was peripheral blood, collected from a patient treated with photon-based radiotherapy. The chain employs TRBV7-6 and TRBJ2-4; 12 bases fit TRBD2. Here the CDR3 reads CASSPGLAGIENIQYF. Written as DNA, the CDR3 is TGTGCCAGCAGTCCAGGACTAGCGGGGATCGAAAACATTCAGTACTTC.